A selection of T cell receptor beta chains follows, all from one sample in a study of blood T cell repertoires in COVID-19. Sequencing used immunoSEQ multiplex PCR; TCRdb keeps in-frame clones, though not all of them. The table lists about 160,000 clones, approximately 80% of them singletons. Input material: peripheral blood. The receptors originated from a human donor in a cohort sampled during active COVID-19. The CDR3 runs from the conserved cysteine through the conserved F or W. Each record gives: clone size, CDR3 length, V gene, D gene, J gene, CDR3 protein, CDR3 DNA. D genes are given only for firm matches. Where a row states a size, it is once, few, many or the class of an expanded clone; other rows omit it.

-	16	TRBV7-2	-	TRBJ1-4	CASSEILPGTNEKLFF	TGTGCCAGCAGCGAAATACTCCCCGGTACTAATGAAAAACTGTTTTTT
-	14	TRBV5-4	-	TRBJ1-1	CASSPQAPGAEAFF	TGTGCCAGCAGCCCTCAGGCGCCAGGGGCTGAAGCTTTCTTT
-	14	TRBV5-1	TRBD1	TRBJ1-1	CASSGDRGDTEAFF	TGCGCCAGCAGCGGGGACAGGGGAGACACTGAAGCTTTCTTT
-	15	TRBV6-6	TRBD1	TRBJ2-2	CASSYRTGGAGELFF	TGTGCCAGCAGTTACCGAACAGGGGGCGCCGGGGAGCTGTTTTTT
-	13	TRBV18	TRBD1	TRBJ1-1	CASQEGANTEAFF	TGTGCCAGCCAGGAGGGGGCGAACACTGAAGCTTTCTTT
-	19	TRBV29-1	TRBD2	TRBJ2-3	CSVVVAGGSSGRNTDTQYF	TGCAGCGTTGTAGTTGCGGGGGGATCTAGCGGGAGGAACACAGATACGCAGTATTTT
-	15	TRBV9	-	TRBJ2-1	CASSVTRTNYNEQFF	TGTGCCAGCAGCGTGACTAGGACCAACTACAATGAGCAGTTCTTC
-	15	TRBV9	TRBD2	TRBJ2-1	CASSETSGIYNEQFF	TGTGCCAGCAGCGAGACTAGCGGGATATACAATGAGCAGTTCTTC
-	13	TRBV6-5	-	TRBJ1-2	CASSYDQYYGYTF	TGTGCCAGCAGTTACGATCAGTATTATGGCTACACCTTC
-	17	TRBV11-2	-	TRBJ1-1	CASSLGRGRTVNTEAFF	TGTGCCAGCAGCTTGGGGAGGGGGAGGACAGTGAACACTGAAGCTTTCTTT
few	14	TRBV6-2/TRBV6-3	-	TRBJ2-7	CASSWSDTSYEQYF	TGTGCCAGCAGTTGGTCCGATACATCCTACGAGCAGTACTTC
-	15	TRBV24-1	-	TRBJ2-3	CATSDLGAGGDTQYF	TGTGCCACCAGTGATTTGGGTGCTGGAGGAGATACGCAGTATTTT